This TCR beta chain was sequenced for a study of shared clonotypes between healthy human individuals. Looking at the study overall: Donors consisted of two women and a few men between 18 and 49.

With respect to this clone: One end of the junction does not line up with germline, which may come from a read error.

CDR3 length: 13 amino acids. The germline gives CDR1 MNHEY, CDR2 SVGAGI. The repertoire was sequenced with immunoSEQ multiplex PCR; TCRdb's copy has only in-frame clones and lacks some. The table records around 500,000 clones, about 72% of them present only once. This receptor was taken from a woman aged 40 to 50 in good health. Some clones in this sample may be carry-over from other donors' samples. The chain uses TRBV6-5 and TRBJ1-2; no clear D gene. Source material: PBMCs. The CDR3 region is CAISEQPHYGYTF. The CDR3 nucleotides read TGTGCCATCAGTGAGCAACCCCACTATGGCTACACCTTC.